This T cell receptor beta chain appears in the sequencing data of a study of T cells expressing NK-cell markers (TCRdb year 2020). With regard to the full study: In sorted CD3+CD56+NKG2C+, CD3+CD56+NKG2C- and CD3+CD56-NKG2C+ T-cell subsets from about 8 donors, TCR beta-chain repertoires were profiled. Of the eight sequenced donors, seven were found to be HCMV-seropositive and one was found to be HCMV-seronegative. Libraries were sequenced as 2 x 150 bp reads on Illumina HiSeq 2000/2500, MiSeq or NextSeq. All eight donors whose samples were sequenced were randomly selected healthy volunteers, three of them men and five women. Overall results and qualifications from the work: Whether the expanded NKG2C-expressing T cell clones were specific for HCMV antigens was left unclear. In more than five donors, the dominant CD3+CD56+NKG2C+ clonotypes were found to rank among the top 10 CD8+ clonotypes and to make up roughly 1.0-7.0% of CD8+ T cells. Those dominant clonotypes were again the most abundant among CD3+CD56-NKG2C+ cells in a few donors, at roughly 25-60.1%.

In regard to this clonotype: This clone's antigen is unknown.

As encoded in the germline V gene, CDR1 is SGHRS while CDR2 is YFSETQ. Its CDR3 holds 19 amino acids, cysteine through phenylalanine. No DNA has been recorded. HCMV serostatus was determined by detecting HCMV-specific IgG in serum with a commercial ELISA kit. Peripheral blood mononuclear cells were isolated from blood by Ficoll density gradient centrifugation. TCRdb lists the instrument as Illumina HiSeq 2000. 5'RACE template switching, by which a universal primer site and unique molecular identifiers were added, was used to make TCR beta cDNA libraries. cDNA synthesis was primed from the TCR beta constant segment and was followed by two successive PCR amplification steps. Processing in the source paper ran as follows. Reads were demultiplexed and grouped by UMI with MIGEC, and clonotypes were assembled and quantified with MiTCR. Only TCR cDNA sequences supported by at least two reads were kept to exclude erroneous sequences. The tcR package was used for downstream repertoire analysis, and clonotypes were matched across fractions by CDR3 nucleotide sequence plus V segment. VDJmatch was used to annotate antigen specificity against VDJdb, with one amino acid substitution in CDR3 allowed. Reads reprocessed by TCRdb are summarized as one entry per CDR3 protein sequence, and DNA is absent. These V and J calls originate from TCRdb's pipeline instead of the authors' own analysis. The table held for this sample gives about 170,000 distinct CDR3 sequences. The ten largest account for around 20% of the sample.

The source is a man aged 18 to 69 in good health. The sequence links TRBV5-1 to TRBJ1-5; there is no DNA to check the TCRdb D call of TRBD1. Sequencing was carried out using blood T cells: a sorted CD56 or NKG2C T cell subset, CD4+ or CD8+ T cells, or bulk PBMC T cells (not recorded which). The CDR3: CASSLPGTGGQHSNQPQHF. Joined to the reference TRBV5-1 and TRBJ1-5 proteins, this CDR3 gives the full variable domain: KAGVTQTPRYLIKTRGQQVTLSCSPISGHRSVSWYQQTPGQGLQFLFEYFSETQRNKGNFPGRFSGRQFSNSRSEMNVSTLELGDSALYLCASSLPGTGGQHSNQPQHFGDGTRLSIL.